These T cell receptor beta chains were read from a single sample in a study of blood T cell repertoires in COVID-19. Profiled with immunoSEQ multiplex PCR; TCRdb holds only in-frame clones, not every one. The data contain 200,000 to 300,000 clones, approximately 84% of them singletons. The specimen sequenced was peripheral blood. The receptors here all came from a man in his fifties or sixties with acute or convalescent COVID-19. Each CDR3 is given with its conserved first and last residue.

v_gene: TRBV3-1/TRBV3-2
j_gene: TRBJ2-2
CDR3aa: CASRPGTGNTGELFF

v_gene: TRBV19
j_gene: TRBJ2-2
CDR3aa: CASSTGLYTGELFF

v_gene: TRBV10-3
j_gene: TRBJ1-4
CDR3aa: CAISDQGGMNEKLFF

v_gene: TRBV14
j_gene: TRBJ2-7
CDR3aa: CASSQGAAGPGHEQYF

v_gene: TRBV3-1/TRBV3-2
j_gene: TRBJ1-4
CDR3aa: CASSKWTGDVLEKLFF

v_gene: TRBV19
j_gene: TRBJ2-4
CDR3aa: CASSIEVASNIQYF

v_gene: TRBV5-1
j_gene: TRBJ1-2
CDR3aa: CASSGTGSGYTF

v_gene: TRBV3-1/TRBV3-2
j_gene: TRBJ2-3
CDR3aa: CASSRGLAGGQDTQYF

v_gene: TRBV27
j_gene: TRBJ2-1
CDR3aa: CASSPRTGMVNEQFF

v_gene: TRBV15
j_gene: TRBJ2-7
CDR3aa: CATSSQTGYEQYF

v_gene: TRBV5-4
j_gene: TRBJ2-7
CDR3aa: CASSYDPSGSYEQYF

v_gene: TRBV4-1
j_gene: TRBJ2-3
CDR3aa: CASTQKGTSGDTQYF

v_gene: TRBV19
j_gene: TRBJ1-5
CDR3aa: CASILKAGVNQPQHF

v_gene: TRBV6-5
j_gene: TRBJ2-7
CDR3aa: CALRQSKVYEQYF

v_gene: TRBV10-2
j_gene: TRBJ2-4
CDR3aa: CASRSVAKNIQYF

v_gene: TRBV6-5
j_gene: TRBJ2-5
CDR3aa: CASSYSGGPATTQYF

v_gene: TRBV25-1
j_gene: TRBJ2-7
CDR3aa: CASSVGLPWEQYF

v_gene: TRBV3-1/TRBV3-2
j_gene: TRBJ1-2
CDR3aa: CASSPVQGNSGYTF

v_gene: TRBV7-2
j_gene: TRBJ1-2
CDR3aa: CASSRNQPRDEGYTF

v_gene: TRBV25-1
j_gene: TRBJ2-7
CDR3aa: CASSGRTVYEQYF

v_gene: TRBV5-8
j_gene: TRBJ2-3
CDR3aa: CASSRGQKGDTQYF

v_gene: TRBV12-3/TRBV12-4
j_gene: TRBJ2-1
CDR3aa: CASSPAGVNEQFF

v_gene: TRBV19
j_gene: TRBJ1-5
CDR3aa: CASGEGADNQPQHF

v_gene: TRBV27
j_gene: TRBJ1-1
CDR3aa: CASSPLGHTEAFF

v_gene: TRBV29-1
j_gene: TRBJ2-7
CDR3aa: CSVVTSGYEQYF

v_gene: TRBV28
j_gene: TRBJ1-2
CDR3aa: CASSFESPYGYTF

v_gene: TRBV28
j_gene: TRBJ2-1
CDR3aa: CAVLAQASGQFF

v_gene: TRBV28
j_gene: TRBJ1-6
CDR3aa: CASILGTGDNSPLHF

v_gene: TRBV5-8
j_gene: TRBJ2-5
CDR3aa: CASSLGQSGETQYF

v_gene: TRBV30
j_gene: TRBJ2-1
CDR3aa: CAWTRSDNEQFF

v_gene: TRBV9
j_gene: TRBJ2-7
CDR3aa: CASSPSGIPYEQYF

v_gene: TRBV15
j_gene: TRBJ2-1
CDR3aa: CATSGGLYNEQFF

v_gene: TRBV5-4
j_gene: TRBJ2-1
CDR3aa: CASSSGTTAYNEQFF

v_gene: TRBV20-1
j_gene: TRBJ1-1
CDR3aa: CRCGQNTEAFF

v_gene: TRBV5-8
j_gene: TRBJ2-1
CDR3aa: CASSQISGTSYNEQFF

v_gene: TRBV9
j_gene: TRBJ2-3
CDR3aa: CASSHNNGEYTDTQYF

v_gene: TRBV15
j_gene: TRBJ2-5
CDR3aa: CATSRGPSGSQETQYF

v_gene: TRBV14
j_gene: TRBJ1-6
CDR3aa: CASSQGQGGRSPLHF

v_gene: TRBV5-1
j_gene: TRBJ1-1
CDR3aa: CASSLIGGLNSEAFF

v_gene: TRBV12-3/TRBV12-4
j_gene: TRBJ2-7
CDR3aa: CASSLGGPYEQYF

v_gene: TRBV20-1
j_gene: TRBJ2-7
CDR3aa: CSASLTDRGYEQYF

v_gene: TRBV6-5
j_gene: TRBJ2-3
CDR3aa: CASSSGQGADTQYF

v_gene: TRBV18
j_gene: TRBJ2-1
CDR3aa: CASSPRPQAGLGNEQFF

v_gene: TRBV14
j_gene: TRBJ1-2
CDR3aa: CASSQGTGNYGYTF

v_gene: TRBV10-2
j_gene: TRBJ1-1
CDR3aa: CASSVQGATEAFF

v_gene: TRBV5-1
j_gene: TRBJ1-1
CDR3aa: CASQLISSAEAFF

v_gene: TRBV18
j_gene: TRBJ2-7
CDR3aa: CASSPRLAGGYEQYF

v_gene: TRBV5-1
j_gene: TRBJ2-7
CDR3aa: CASSLRDIYNEQYF

v_gene: TRBV27
j_gene: TRBJ1-1
CDR3aa: CASSLLGSGSIAFF

v_gene: TRBV30
j_gene: TRBJ2-2
CDR3aa: CAWGRWGAGTGELFF

v_gene: TRBV5-1
j_gene: TRBJ2-7
CDR3aa: CASSSGTGQYEQYF

v_gene: TRBV10-2
j_gene: TRBJ1-5
CDR3aa: CATGTGPQPQHF

v_gene: TRBV19
j_gene: TRBJ2-5
CDR3aa: CASSILGAQETQYF

v_gene: TRBV6-5
j_gene: TRBJ2-7
CDR3aa: CASRGDRQNVAEQYF

v_gene: TRBV6-5
j_gene: TRBJ1-4
CDR3aa: CASSPVMYQEKLFF